Listed here are 20 T cell receptor beta chains from one sample, sequenced in a study of T cells in Graves' hyperthyroidism and ophthalmopathy. Researchers took RNA transcripts and amplified the TCR beta CDR3 regions from them. The HTBI primer set was used in a first-round RT-PCR of the TCR CDR3. TCRdb re-called the multiplex PCR reads through MiXCR, storing one row per CDR3 protein. The sample records over 400,000 distinct CDR3 sequences, roughly 14% being singletons. The specimen was blood. The receptor source for this set is a man aged 18 to 35 with Graves' ophthalmopathy.

The CDR3 here is CASSYGVLRINEKLFF. CDR3 coding DNA: TGTGCCAGCAGTTACGGGGTCCTTCGAATTAATGAAAAACTGTTTTTT. V usage is TRBV6-1 and J usage is TRBJ1-4; D unclear. This CDR3 has 16 residues. The V gene lost 5 bases and the J gene lost 4 bases, with 17 bases spanning the gap. Germline V lookup: CDR1 MNHNS, CDR2 SASEGT.

The chain joins TRBV7-2 to TRBJ1-5; D unclear. This CDR3 has 12 residues. V was clipped by 2 bases and J by 3 bases, with 2 bases between them. CDR1 is SGHTA, CDR2 FQGNSA, per germline. The CDR3 DNA sequence: TGTGCCAGCAGCTTATACAATCAGCCCCAGCATTTT. Protein product: CASSLYNQPQHF.

A note on this clonotype: With a much larger clone just one base away, this may be a read error. The chain employs TRBV13 and TRBJ2-7, with D tentatively TRBD2 (5 bases). Germline-derived CDR1 and CDR2 are PRHDT and FYEKMQ (reference sequence). The CDR3 extends over 16 amino acids. CDR3 residues: CARSQSPHGSIGEQYF. The CDR3 region has the DNA TGTGCCCGCAGCCAAAGTCCCCATGGGAGTATCGGCGAGCAGTACTTC.

This clonotype occurred many times. This chain uses TRBV24-1 with TRBJ2-1; TRBD2 agrees at 8 bases. The CDR3 is made up of 15 amino acids. V lost 2 bases, J lost 9 bases, and 8 bases stayed unmatched. CDR1 and CDR2 (germline): KGHDR, SFDVKD. As DNA, the CDR3 is TGTGCCACCAGTGATTCGGGACTAGAATCTGGTGAGCAGTTCTTC. Translated: CATSDSGLESGEQFF.

The rearrangement joins TRBV4-1 to TRBJ1-5, with 7 bases fitting TRBD1. Germline CDR1 reads MGHRA; CDR2 reads YSYEKL. The J segment lost 7 bases and the V segment lost 1 base, leaving 7 bases of the junction unmatched. This CDR3 is built from 15 residues. The CDR3 region has the DNA TGCGCCAGCAGCCAAGCAGACAGGGAGGACCAGCCCCAGCATTTT. Amino acids: CASSQADREDQPQHF.

This clonotype was seen a handful of times. This rearrangement joins TRBV27 to TRBJ1-3; the D gene is possibly TRBD1 (5 bases). CDR3 length: 12 residues. The germline V and J ends were trimmed by 8 bases and 3 bases, with 8 bases remaining between them. Germline loops: CDR1 MNHEY, CDR2 SMNVEV (reference sequence). The CDR3 loop is CASRDVGNTIYF. DNA for the CDR3: TGTGCCAGCCGGGACGTTGGAAACACCATATATTTT.

Ten or more counts support this clonotype. This rearrangement joins TRBV12-3 or TRBV12-4 to TRBJ2-7; TRBD1 is a possible D gene (7 bases). The CDR3 has 13 amino acids. V lost 2 bases, J lost 7 bases, and 12 bases lay in between. Here the CDR3 reads CASSLRQGGEQYF. The CDR3 DNA sequence: TGTGCCAGCAGTTTACGGCAGGGGGGTGAGCAGTACTTC.

This clonotype was observed many times. This rearrangement joins TRBV30 to TRBJ2-3; D gene ambiguous. Looked up from germline, CDR1 is GTSNPN and CDR2 is SVGIG (reference sequence). V was cut by 2 bases and J by 0 bases, with 12 bases left in between. This CDR3 region has 15 residues. The CDR3 is CAWSPVTSSTDTQYF. CDR3 coding DNA: TGTGCCTGGAGTCCAGTAACCTCAAGCACAGATACGCAGTATTTT.

This clonotype appeared a few times. This chain uses TRBV9 with TRBJ1-2; D uncertain. Germline V CDR1 and CDR2: SGDLS, YYNGEE. CDR3 size: 16 residues. V lost 0 bases and J lost 4, with 16 bases in between. The CDR3 loop reads CASSVAIGSKLYGYTF. The CDR3 coding sequence is TGTGCCAGCAGCGTAGCTATAGGGAGTAAGCTCTATGGCTACACCTTC. Together with reference TRBV9 and TRBJ1-2, the CDR3 gives the full variable domain: DSGVTQTPKHLITATGQRVTLRCSPRSGDLSVYWYQQSLDQGLQFLIQYYNGEERAKGNILERFSAQQFPDLHSELNLSSLELGDSALYFCASSVAIGSKLYGYTFGSGTRLTVV.

In the case of this clonotype: At one end, the junction sequence differs from germline, possibly due to a read error. V gene TRBV12-3 or TRBV12-4 combines with J gene TRBJ2-1; D uncertain. The CDR3 sequence is 11 residues long. Here the CDR3 DNA reads TGTGCCCGCAGTGTTGCAGCCCAGCAGTTCTTC. Residues: CARSVAAQQFF.

The CDR3 coding sequence is TGCGCCAGCAGACGGGAGCGCGGCGCGGACTGGGGAGCTAATTCACCCCTCCACTTT. Amino acids: CASRRERGADWGANSPLHF. The chain joins TRBV4-1 to TRBJ1-6, with D unclear. Germline CDR1 MGHRA, CDR2 YSYEKL. This CDR3 is built from 19 residues. Trimming stripped 6 bases from V and 6 bases from J, with 27 bases between.

The chain joins TRBV20-1 to TRBJ1-2; D is possibly TRBD1 (6 bases). The CDR3 loop spans 12 amino acids. The V end was cut by 6 bases, the J end by 5 bases, with 13 bases between. Germline loops: CDR1 DFQATT, CDR2 SNEGSKA (reference sequence). The CDR3 DNA follows: TGCAGTGCCGATACAGGGATTTATGGCTACACCTTC. This codes for CSADTGIYGYTF.

This chain links TRBV12-3 or TRBV12-4 with TRBJ2-7; no clear D. Deletions cut 4 bases from V and 6 bases from J, with 10 bases between. The CDR3 length is 12 residues. CDR3 DNA sequence: TGTGCCAGCAGTTACGGGCGGTGCGAGCAGTACTTC. Translation: CASSYGRCEQYF.

As regards this clonotype: One end of the junction varies from germline; a read error may be responsible. The gene calls are TRBV27 and TRBJ1-2; tentative D call: TRBD1 (6 bases). Germline CDR1 and CDR2: MNHEY and SMNVEV (reference sequence). This CDR3 region has 12 residues. CDR3 protein: CASRGQHYGCTF. The CDR3 region has the DNA TGTGCCAGCCGGGGACAACACTATGGCTGCACCTTC.

The genes are TRBV19 and TRBJ2-3; perhaps TRBD1 as D (6 bases). Looked up from germline, CDR1 is LNHDA and CDR2 is SQIVND (reference sequence). The V gene lost 9 bases and the J gene lost 4 bases, with 14 bases spanning the gap. The CDR3 runs to 13 residues. The CDR3 region is CARVPEGADTQYF. DNA of the CDR3: TGTGCCAGGGTACCTGAGGGGGCAGATACGCAGTATTTT.

This clonotype has a handful of counts. The gene calls are TRBV5-1 and TRBJ2-6; the D is unclear. The germline V and J ends were trimmed by 2 bases and 0 bases, with 12 bases remaining between them. The CDR3 length is 17 residues. The V gene's germline CDR1 is SGHRS and CDR2 YFSETQ. In DNA, the CDR3 is TGCGCCAGCAGCTTCCGCGGAACGTTCTCTGGGGCCAACGTCCTGACTTTC. Its translation is CASSFRGTFSGANVLTF.

Ten or more counts support this clonotype. The chain joins TRBV3-1 to TRBJ2-7; 7 bases are a match to TRBD1. CDR1 and CDR2 from the germline V gene are LGHDT and YNNKEL (reference sequence). The V gene end was trimmed by 3 bases and the J gene end by 5 bases; junction bases not matched to a gene: 10. CDR3 size: 15 residues. The DNA for the CDR3 is TGTGCCAGCAGCCAGGACCCGGGACAGACGAACGAGCAGTACTTC. It translates to CASSQDPGQTNEQYF.

This clonotype was counted ten times or more. This chain connects TRBV2 to TRBJ2-1, with 12 nucleotides matching TRBD2. The junction had 10 bases not matched to a gene; V was cut back by 6 bases and J by 1 base. The CDR3 spans 18 residues. Germline V gene lookup returns CDR1 SNHLY and CDR2 FYNNEI. The CDR3 DNA sequence: TGTGCCAGCAGATACCCTAGCGGGGGGGCTTTATCCTACAATGAGCAGTTCTTC. Translation: CASRYPSGGALSYNEQFF.

The table lists this clonotype with a count of one. The V gene is TRBV6-9, the J gene TRBJ1-1, with 8 bases aligning to TRBD1. Germline assignment: CDR1 MNHGY and CDR2 SVAAGI. CDR3 length equals 14 residues. The V segment lost 4 bases and the J segment 3 bases; nucleotides outside the gene matches: 4. CDR3 residues: CASSSTGGYTEAFF. As DNA, the CDR3 is TGTGCCAGCAGTTCCACAGGGGGGTACACTGAAGCTTTCTTT.

V is TRBV27 and J is TRBJ2-7, with 8 bases identical to TRBD1. CDR1 and CDR2 (germline): MNHEY, SMNVEV (reference sequence). Trimming cost V 4 bases and J 2 bases; bases outside gene matches: 19. The CDR3 runs 19 residues. CDR3 bases: TGTGCCAGCAGTTCTCCAAGGGACAGGACCTCAATTACCCCCTACGAGCAGTACTTC. Translated, it gives CASSSPRDRTSITPYEQYF.